The sequence of this T cell receptor (beta chain) was determined in a study of early T cells in non-severe SARS-CoV-2 infection. About the study: Sequencing of unsorted whole blood was done on bulk RNA, leaving chains unpaired.

Separate cDNA molecules each had unique molecular identifiers attached to them. One entry per CDR3 protein, called by TCRdb with MiXCR from the 5' RACE reads. The sample lists 30,000 to 40,000 distinct CDR3 sequences, about 5% occurring once. Notes on the study in general: Comparison of clonotypes with VDJdb favored anti-spike CD8 responses while missing private and CD4 specificities.

The sample holds many counts of this clonotype. The target antigen is unknown. The germline V gene has CDR1 MNHEY and CDR2 SMNVEV (reference sequence). The J segment lost 3 bases and the V segment lost 4 bases, leaving 10 bases of the junction unmatched. The CDR3 is 18 residues long. The rearrangement links TRBV27 to TRBJ2-3; TRBD2 matches at 13 bases. The TCR sequence derives from an adult who was a healthcare worker with PCR-confirmed SARS-CoV-2 infection or an uninfected control (not recorded which). Sequencing was carried out using whole blood. The CDR3 DNA sequence: TGTGCCAGCAGTTCCACGAGGGGACTAGCGGGAAGGACAGATACGCAGTATTTT. Protein: CASSSTRGLAGRTDTQYF.